This TCR beta chain was obtained from a study of blood T cell repertoires in COVID-19. As for the study in general: Samples taken during acute and convalescent COVID-19 were collected in the United States, Italy and Spain.

The data were produced by immunoSEQ multiplex PCR, yet TCRdb's version contains in-frame clones alone and is incomplete. The sample lists 250,000 to 300,000 clones; over 80% were seen once. The CDR3 length is 15 residues. CDR1 LNHDA and CDR2 SQIVND come from the germline V gene (reference sequence). The V gene end was trimmed by 4 bases and the J gene end by 0 bases; junction bases not matched to a gene: 5. The sample consisted of peripheral blood. The chain is built from TRBV19 and TRBJ1-1, with 7 bases lining up with TRBD1. This TCR was recovered from a man between 60 and 75 years old who had recovered from COVID-19. The CDR3: CASSTDRVMNTEAFF. The CDR3 DNA reads as TGTGCCAGTAGTACCGACAGGGTCATGAACACTGAAGCTTTCTTT.